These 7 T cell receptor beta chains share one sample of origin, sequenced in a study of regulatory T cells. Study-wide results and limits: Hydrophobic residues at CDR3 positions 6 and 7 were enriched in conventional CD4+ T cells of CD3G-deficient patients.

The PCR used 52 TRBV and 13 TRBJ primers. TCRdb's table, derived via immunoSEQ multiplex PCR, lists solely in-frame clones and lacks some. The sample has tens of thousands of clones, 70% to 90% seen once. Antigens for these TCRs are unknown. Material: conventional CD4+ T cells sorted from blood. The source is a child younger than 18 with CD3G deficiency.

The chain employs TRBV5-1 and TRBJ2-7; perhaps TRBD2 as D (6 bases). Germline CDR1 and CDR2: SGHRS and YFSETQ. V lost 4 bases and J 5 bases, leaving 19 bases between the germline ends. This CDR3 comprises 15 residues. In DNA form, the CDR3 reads TGCGCCAGCAGCCCGCGCGGGGTGGCGGTCGACGAGCAGTACTTC. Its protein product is CASSPRGVAVDEQYF.

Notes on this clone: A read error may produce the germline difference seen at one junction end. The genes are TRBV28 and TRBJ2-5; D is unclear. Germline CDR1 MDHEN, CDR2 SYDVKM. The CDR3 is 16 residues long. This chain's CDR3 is CASSSFKGSLLETRYF. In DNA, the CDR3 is TGTGCCAGCAGCTCTTTTAAGGGTAGTTTATTGGAGACCCGGTACTTC.

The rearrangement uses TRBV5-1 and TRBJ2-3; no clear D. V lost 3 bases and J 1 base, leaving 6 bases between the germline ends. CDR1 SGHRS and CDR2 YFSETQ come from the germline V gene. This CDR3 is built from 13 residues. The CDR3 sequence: CASSSHRTDTQYF. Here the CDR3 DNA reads TGCGCCAGCAGCTCCCACCGCACAGATACGCAGTATTTT.

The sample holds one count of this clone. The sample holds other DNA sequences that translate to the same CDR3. The CDR3 sequence is CASSLGDRGGELFF. The CDR3 DNA is TGTGCCAGCAGCTTAGGGGACAGGGGGGGGGAGCTGTTTTTT. This chain links TRBV11-2 with TRBJ2-2, with 11 bases aligning to TRBD1. After removal of 1 base from V and 8 bases from J, the junction contained 0 bases not matched to a gene. Germline assignment: CDR1 SGHAT and CDR2 FQNNGV. This CDR3 spans 14 amino acids.

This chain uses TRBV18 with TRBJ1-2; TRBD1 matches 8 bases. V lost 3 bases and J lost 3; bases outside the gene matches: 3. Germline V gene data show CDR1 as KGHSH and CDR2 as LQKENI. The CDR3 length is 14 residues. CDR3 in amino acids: CASSPMTGDYGYTF. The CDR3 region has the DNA TGTGCCAGCTCACCGATGACAGGGGACTATGGCTACACCTTC.

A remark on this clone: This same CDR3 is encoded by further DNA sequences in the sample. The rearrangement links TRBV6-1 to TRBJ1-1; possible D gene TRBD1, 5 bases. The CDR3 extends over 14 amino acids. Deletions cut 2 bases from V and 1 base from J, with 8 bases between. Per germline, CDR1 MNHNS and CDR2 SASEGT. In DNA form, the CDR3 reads TGTGCCAGCAGTGAATACGGGGGGAACACTGAAGCTTTCTTT. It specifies CASSEYGGNTEAFF.

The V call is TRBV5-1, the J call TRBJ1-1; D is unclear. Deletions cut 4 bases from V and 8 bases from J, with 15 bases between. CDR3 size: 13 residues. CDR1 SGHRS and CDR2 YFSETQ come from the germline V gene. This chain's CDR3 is CASSLRVGAEAFF. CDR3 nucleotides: TGCGCCAGCAGCCTCCGGGTGGGTGCGGAAGCTTTCTTT.